This T cell receptor beta chain stems from a study of cytomegalovirus exposure and HLA in healthy donors. Study-wide findings and caveats: An observed cluster of highly shared sequence variants was recorded as a likely sequencing artifact.

The PCR used 60 Vbeta and 13 Jbeta primers. The data were produced by immunoSEQ multiplex PCR, yet TCRdb's version contains in-frame clones alone and is incomplete. The listing contains roughly 120,000 clones. As to this clone: Its antigen is currently unknown.

CDR3 length: 14 amino acids. The germline V gene encodes CDR1 SGHRS and CDR2 YFSETQ. Germline trimming cut 4 bases from V and 4 bases from J; bases unmatched to any gene: 6. This clonotype originated in a young man in good health and CMV-seronegative. The J gene is TRBJ2-5, the V gene TRBV5-1; 8 bases align to TRBD1. The sample consisted of PBMCs. CDR3 sequence reads: CASSGGQEGETQYF. DNA for the CDR3: TGCGCCAGCAGCGGGGGACAGGAGGGAGAGACCCAGTACTTC.